Listed below are T cell receptor beta chains from one sample, sequenced in a study of cytomegalovirus exposure and HLA in healthy donors. The method was immunoSEQ multiplex PCR; TCRdb's version includes in-frame clones alone and lacks a portion of them. The sample has 55,000 to 90,000 clones, around three quarters seen once. Sequenced: PBMCs. The origin of the receptors is a man over 45 in good health and CMV-seronegative. The CDR3 runs from the conserved cysteine through the conserved F or W. A D gene is named only where the DNA matches it firmly. Some rows have no size entry. The others give once, few or many, or a class for an expanded clone.

TRBV27,TRBJ2-1,-,-,CASSLSGQPYNEQFF,TGTGCCAGCAGTTTGTCCGGACAGCCCTACAATGAGCAGTTCTTC
TRBV5-1,TRBJ1-2,-,-,CASSLSQNGYTF,TGCGCCAGCAGCTTGAGTCAGAATGGCTACACCTTC
TRBV19,TRBJ1-1,TRBD1,-,CASSWTGTVGMNTEAFF,TGTGCCAGTAGTTGGACCGGGACAGTCGGAATGAACACTGAAGCTTTCTTT
TRBV6-1,TRBJ1-2,TRBD1,-,CASTEDRVGGYTF,TGTGCCAGCACCGAGGACAGGGTCGGCGGCTACACCTTC
TRBV10-3,TRBJ1-2,-,-,CAISDQGWGYTF,TGTGCCATCAGTGATCAGGGATGGGGCTACACCTTC
TRBV7-7,TRBJ2-2,-,-,CASSLARGLGTGELFF,TGTGCTAGCAGCTTAGCAAGAGGGCTGGGCACCGGGGAGCTGTTTTTT
TRBV2,TRBJ2-2,TRBD1,few,CASRMTGLNTGELFF,TGTGCCAGCAGGATGACAGGGCTTAACACCGGGGAGCTGTTTTTT
TRBV7-9,TRBJ1-5,-,-,CASSNSGGGQPQHF,TGTGCCAGCAGCAATAGTGGGGGAGGGCAGCCCCAGCATTTT
TRBV28,TRBJ2-1,TRBD1,-,CASISSTGGLSYNEQFF,TGTGCCAGCATATCAAGTACAGGGGGCTTATCCTACAATGAGCAGTTCTTC
TRBV30,TRBJ2-7,TRBD2,-,CAWSERESHEQYF,TGTGCCTGGAGTGAGCGGGAGTCCCACGAGCAGTACTTC
TRBV30,TRBJ1-3,-,-,CAWNSLNGNTIYF,TGTGCCTGGAACTCTCTGAATGGAAACACCATATATTTT
TRBV7-8,TRBJ2-2,-,-,CASSGRVSGELFF,TGTGCCAGCAGCGGCAGGGTATCCGGGGAGCTGTTTTTT
TRBV13,TRBJ2-3,TRBD1,-,CASRSAWLGQGATDTQYF,TGTGCCAGCAGATCAGCTTGGTTGGGACAGGGGGCAACAGATACGCAGTATTTT
TRBV7-6,TRBJ2-1,TRBD1,medium-sized,CASSSRGPSSYNEQFF,TGTGCCAGCAGTTCCAGGGGGCCAAGCTCCTACAATGAGCAGTTCTTC
TRBV29-1,TRBJ2-1,-,-,CSVLFVGKAIDNEQFF,TGCAGCGTTTTGTTCGTGGGCAAGGCGATCGACAATGAGCAGTTCTTC
TRBV6-6,TRBJ2-7,TRBD1,-,CASRTGGVYEQYF,TGTGCCAGCCGGACAGGGGGTGTCTACGAGCAGTACTTC